These 13 T cell receptor beta chains were sequenced from one sample in a study of T-cell memory formation after mild COVID-19. Each CDR3 protein gets one entry after TCRdb re-called the 5' RACE reads with MiXCR. This table holds hundreds of thousands of distinct CDR3 sequences, approximately 20% found once. The sequencing input was PBMCs or a T cell subset sorted from them (not recorded which). Source of these receptors: a young man who had mild COVID-19 (a few samples of this study predate the infection). Cell type and time point are not known.

This clonotype was seen a handful of times. V and J are TRBV4-3 and TRBJ2-3; TRBD2 aligns across 10 bases. The ends lost 3 bases at V and 4 bases at J; junction bases unmatched: 4. Germline V CDR1 and CDR2: LGHNA, YSLEER. The CDR3 length is 15 residues. The CDR3 loop is CASSQGTSEPDTQYF. DNA for the CDR3: TGCGCCAGCAGCCAGGGGACTAGCGAACCAGATACGCAGTATTTT.

The V call is TRBV7-2, the J call TRBJ1-4; 8 bases map to TRBD1. V lost 3 bases to trimming and J lost 1 base; unmatched junction nucleotides: 4. This CDR3 has 16 amino acids. The V gene's germline CDR1 is SGHTA and CDR2 FQGNSA. CDR3 coding DNA: TGTGCCAGCAGCTTCACAGGGGGTTTAACTAATGAAAAACTGTTTTTT. The encoded protein is CASSFTGGLTNEKLFF.

This rearrangement joins TRBV7-2 to TRBJ2-3; D could derive from TRBD1 or TRBD2 (6 bases each). From germline, CDR1 is SGHTA and CDR2 FQGNSA. The length of the CDR3 is 15 residues. The V gene lost 5 bases and the J gene lost 5 bases, with 17 bases spanning the gap. The CDR3 reads CASSPVGGPGDTQYF. CDR3 nucleotides: TGTGCCAGCAGCCCGGTAGGGGGGCCCGGAGATACGCAGTATTTT.

Many counts were recorded for this clonotype. The chain uses TRBV28 and TRBJ2-7; TRBD1 matches 7 bases. Germline-derived CDR1 and CDR2 are MDHEN and SYDVKM. Trimming took 4 bases from V and 4 from J; bases not matched to a gene: 4. This CDR3 region has 13 residues. DNA for the CDR3: TGTGCCAGCAGTTCCGGACAGGAGTACGAGCAGTACGTC. Its protein product is CASSSGQEYEQYV.

V is TRBV5-1 and J is TRBJ1-4; 9 bases map to TRBD1. With 3 bases clipped from V and 7 bases from J, the junction kept 10 bases outside the gene matches. This CDR3 contains 16 residues. Germline V gene sequence: CDR1 SGHRS, CDR2 YFSETQ. CDR3 sequence (DNA): TGCGCCAGCAGCTCTAAGAAGGGACAGGGCCTTGAAAAACTGTTTTTT. Its protein is CASSSKKGQGLEKLFF.

This clonotype showed up just a few times. This chain connects TRBV24-1 to TRBJ1-2, with D tentatively TRBD1 (6 bases). The V and J ends lost 12 bases and 8 bases respectively, with 24 bases between them. The CDR3 is 14 residues long. Germline CDR1 is KGHDR and CDR2 is SFDVKD. In nucleotides, the CDR3 is TGTGCCGCCTCCCCGGGACACCAAGAAGGGGGCTACACCTTC. It is translated as CAASPGHQEGGYTF.

This sequence joins TRBV7-9 and TRBJ1-3, with TRBD1 identical over 8 bases. With V trimmed by 2 bases and J by 2 bases, 2 bases remained unmatched. Germline V CDR1 and CDR2: SEHNR, FQNEAQ (reference sequence). This CDR3 contains 15 residues. The DNA of the CDR3 is TGTGCCAGCAGCTTACCGGGACAGGCTGGAAACACCATATATTTT. The encoded protein is CASSLPGQAGNTIYF.

This clonotype was counted at least ten times. This chain uses TRBV29-1 with TRBJ2-3; D may be TRBD1 (5 bases). The germline V and J ends were trimmed by 7 bases and 0 bases, with 14 bases remaining between them. Per the germline V gene, CDR1 is SQVTM and CDR2 is ANQGSEA. The CDR3 is made up of 14 amino acids. The CDR3 here is CSARTLWSTDTQYF. DNA for the CDR3: TGCAGCGCACGGACACTTTGGAGCACAGATACGCAGTATTTT.

The V and J genes are TRBV20-1 and TRBJ2-4, with D uncertain. Trimming took off 6 bases at V and 3 bases at J, with 9 bases between the two ends. The length of the CDR3 is 12 residues. CDR1 is DFQATT and CDR2 is SNEGSKA in the germline V gene (reference sequence). CDR3 sequence reads: CSALGNKNIQYF. The CDR3 DNA reads TGCAGTGCCCTCGGCAACAAAAACATTCAGTACTTC.

The chain carries TRBV7-2 and TRBJ2-7; TRBD2 aligns across 7 bases. Germline lookup yields CDR1 SGHTA and CDR2 FQGNSA. Trimming at V came to 6 bases and at J to 2 bases, leaving 10 bases not matched to a gene. The CDR3 consists of 15 residues. The CDR3 reads CASSPGGGATYEQYF. Written as DNA, the CDR3 is TGTGCCAGCAGTCCGGGGGGAGGGGCCACCTACGAGCAGTACTTC.

The chain uses TRBV4-3 and TRBJ2-2; TRBD2 matches 8 bases. The trim removed 2 bases at V and 0 bases at J, leaving 2 bases unmatched. The CDR3 totals 16 residues. Germline V gives CDR1 LGHNA, CDR2 YSLEER. The CDR3 region is CASSQRGGANTGELFF. The CDR3 DNA reads TGCGCCAGCAGCCAACGGGGGGGCGCGAACACCGGGGAGCTGTTTTTT.

The J gene is TRBJ1-1, the V gene TRBV20-1; D unclear. Trimming shortened V by 6 bases and J by 0 bases, and 14 bases separated the two germline ends. The length of the CDR3 is 14 residues. Germline lookup yields CDR1 DFQATT and CDR2 SNEGSKA (reference sequence). The CDR3 region has the DNA TGCAGTGCCCTCGGCGGGGATTTGAACACTGAAGCTTTCTTT. This codes for CSALGGDLNTEAFF.

This clonotype was counted a few times. This chain links TRBV25-1 with TRBJ1-4; D possibly corresponds to TRBD1 (5 bases). This CDR3 region has 14 residues. Trimming pared 3 bases from V and 7 bases from J, leaving 12 bases between. Germline V CDR1 and CDR2: MGHDK, SYGVNS. The CDR3 spells CASSDLGGSEKLFF. Written as DNA, the CDR3 is TGTGCCAGCAGTGACCTCGGGGGGAGTGAAAAACTGTTTTTT. Full variable domain (remainder filled in from reference TRBV25-1 and TRBJ1-4): EADIYQTPRYLVIGTGKKITLECSQTMGHDKMYWYQQDPGMELHLIHYSYGVNSTEKGDLSSESTVSRIRTEHFPLTLESARPSHTSQYLCASSDLGGSEKLFFGSGTQLSVL.